Described below is a single TCR beta chain sequence and its context. Only a few counts were recorded for this clonotype. Its antigen has not been determined. Within one base of it there is no much larger clone, and no base qualities were kept. These data belong to a study of T cells after yellow fever vaccination (dated by TCRdb to 2018 to 2020). With regard to the full study: The SMART-Seq v4 Ultra Low Input RNA kit was used to prepare libraries from fractions with low cell numbers. Blood was collected at multiple timepoints before and after primary and secondary immunization, and bulk PBMC replicates and cell subsets were isolated. Two healthy male donors, one aged 18 to 30 and one aged 30 to 40 years, made up the cohort. To follow T-cell clones before and after both primary and booster YFV17D yellow fever vaccination, bulk TCR alpha and beta repertoires underwent longitudinal sequencing.

Sequencing was carried out with an Illumina NovaSeq 6000. TCR cDNA was synthesized by 5'RACE template switching, through which a universal primer site and unique molecular identifiers were introduced. cDNA synthesis was primed from both the TCR alpha and TCR beta constant segments. Library amplification involved two PCR steps, and the second step added sample barcodes and sequencing adapters. Sequencing of libraries was done on Illumina HiSeq 2500 (2x100 bp) or NovaSeq (2x150 bp). As for the authors' bioinformatics: Demultiplexing of reads and collapsing into UMI consensus sequences were performed with MIGEC, and V(D)J alignment was carried out with MiXCR. Clonotypes responding to the vaccine were identified with edgeR on replicate PBMC samples, with the criteria of FDR below 0.01 and a log2 fold change above 5 up to day 15. Each bulk clonotype received a CD4 or CD8 identity based on whether the sequenced CD4 or CD8 repertoire contained that clonotype at higher abundance. TCRdb trimmed public reads at Q25 via fastp, called clones via MiXCR and kept in-frame beta chains. Each record represents a unique CDR3 protein, reported with the most common genes and DNA among its rows. The V and J calls follow TCRdb's processing rather than the paper's. In this sample the table shows some 300,000 distinct CDR3 sequences, approximately 10% of which occur a single time. The ten largest account for about 3% of the sample.

Overall results and qualifications from the work: A small share of clonotypes occurred in both CD4 and CD8 compartments, likely arising from convergent recombination. The study included only a couple of donors, which limits how far the findings can be generalized. Most clones expanded after primary vaccination were re-detected after the booster (just under 97% of CD4 and 80% to 90% of CD8), suggesting broad memory maintenance. The secondary T-cell response was weaker than the primary response but faster, peaking on day 5 instead of day 15. Computational filtering was required because FACS-sorted repertoires could contain abundant contaminating clonotypes from the bulk population.

From the germline V gene, CDR1 is SGHDT and CDR2 is YYEEEE. Deletion took 1 base off V and 1 base off J, with a span of 11 bases between the germline ends. The CDR3 spans 16 residues, from the cysteine through the phenylalanine. Only the CDR3 DNA stays, 48 bases, in frame from base 1. This specimen's treatment or condition label, interpreted: live attenuated yellow fever vaccine strain. A standard Ficoll-Paque protocol was used to isolate PBMCs from peripheral blood. CD4 and CD8 T-cell fractions were isolated with Dynabeads CD4 and CD8 positive selection kits. TriZol was used to extract RNA from bulk PBMCs, from CD4 and CD8 fractions, and from dextramer-positive and dextramer-negative fractions.

The receptor comes from a man between 18 and 29 years old who received the YFV17D yellow fever vaccine. The rearranged chain carries TRBV5-6 and TRBJ2-2; the D gene identity is not certain. The sample consisted of CD4+ T cells sorted from PBMCs, taken 5 days after the yellow fever booster vaccination. The CDR3 corresponds to CASSLWVRRNTGELFF. The bases are TGTGCCAGCAGCTTGTGGGTGCGGAGGAACACCGGGGAGCTGTTTTTT.